This entry lists 13 T cell receptor beta chains sequenced from one sample in a study of T cell responses to AZD1222 COVID-19 vaccine. Sequencing used immunoSEQ multiplex PCR; TCRdb keeps in-frame clones, though not all of them. The table records some 120,000 clones, 84% of them present only once. Sequenced material: peripheral blood, taken 28 days after the second AZD1222 dose. These TCRs come from an adult who received the AZD1222 COVID-19 vaccine.

J is TRBJ1-4 and V is TRBV14; the D gene is possibly TRBD1 (6 bases). Germline V CDR1 and CDR2: SGHDN, FVKESK. The CDR3 totals 17 residues. The V end lost 3 bases, the J end lost 7 bases, and 21 bases lay between the germline ends. CDR3: CASSQDLDRHSCEKLFF. CDR3 nucleotide sequence: TGTGCCAGCAGCCAGGACCTAGACAGGCATTCATGTGAAAAACTGTTTTTT.

This chain uses TRBV6-5 with TRBJ1-1; weak D call: TRBD1 (5 bases). This CDR3 has 14 residues. Germline CDR1 and CDR2: MNHEY and SVGAGI. The V gene lost 5 bases and the J gene lost 4 bases, with 14 bases spanning the gap. CDR3 DNA: TGTGCCAGCAGTCTAATAGGGACGGGCACTGAAGCTTTCTTT. Its translation: CASSLIGTGTEAFF.

J is TRBJ1-1 and V is TRBV23-1; D is undetermined. TRBV23-1 is given ORF status, its function remaining uncertain. Trimming pared 1 base from V and 0 bases from J, leaving 15 bases between. This CDR3 region has 17 residues. The CDR3 spells CASSQCSVWAVNTEAFF. DNA for the CDR3: TGCGCCAGCAGTCAATGCTCCGTTTGGGCTGTGAACACTGAAGCTTTCTTT.

The chain uses TRBV5-6 and TRBJ1-2, with D tentatively TRBD1 (6 bases). This CDR3 spans 13 amino acids. Germline CDR1 reads SGHDT; CDR2 reads YYEEEE. V was cut by 6 bases and J by 7 bases, with 16 bases left in between. The CDR3 loop is CASTLGGDRGYTF. The CDR3 nucleotides read TGTGCCAGCACCCTAGGGGGGGACCGTGGCTACACCTTC.

The chain joins TRBV20-1 to TRBJ1-1; a possible D gene is TRBD1 (5 bases). The V end lost 8 bases, the J end lost 5 bases, and 12 bases lay between the germline ends. The germline V gene has CDR1 DFQATT and CDR2 SNEGSKA (reference sequence). This CDR3 comprises 11 residues. CDR3 amino acids: CSLGGRTEAFF. The CDR3 nucleotides are TGCAGTCTGGGGGGGAGAACTGAAGCTTTCTTT.

The rearrangement links TRBV28 to TRBJ2-7, with a tentative D call TRBD1 (6 bases). Germline CDR1 is MDHEN and CDR2 is SYDVKM. This CDR3 comprises 13 residues. V was pared by 4 bases and J by 4 bases, with 11 bases between. DNA of the CDR3: TGTGCCAGCAGTTCCGGGACACCATACGAGCAGTACTTC. It translates to CASSSGTPYEQYF.

The chain uses TRBV4-3 and TRBJ2-3, with 7 bases lining up with TRBD1. The trim removed 3 bases at V and 2 bases at J, leaving 5 bases unmatched. Germline loops: CDR1 LGHNA, CDR2 YSLEER. The CDR3 has 15 residues. CDR3 DNA sequence: TGCGCCAGCAGCCAGCTGACAGGGAACACAGATACGCAGTATTTT. This encodes CASSQLTGNTDTQYF.

V and J are TRBV27 and TRBJ1-5, with D unclear. CDR3 length: 14 residues. Trimming left V 5 bases short and J 4 bases short, with 12 bases between. CDR1 is MNHEY, CDR2 SMNVEV, per germline (reference sequence). CDR3 bases: TGTGCCAGCAGTCCCAGGATGGGGAATCAGCCCCAGCATTTT. This codes for CASSPRMGNQPQHF.

This clone has just a few counts. The chain combines TRBV7-9 with TRBJ1-2; D call uncertain. The CDR3 sequence is 14 residues long. Trimming pared 1 base from V and 2 bases from J, leaving 8 bases between. Per the germline V gene, CDR1 is SEHNR and CDR2 is FQNEAQ (reference sequence). In nucleotides, the CDR3 is TGTGCCAGCAGCTTAGTGAACAGAAACTATGGCTACACCTTC. Translating it yields CASSLVNRNYGYTF. Full variable domain (rest looked up from reference TRBV7-9 and TRBJ1-2): DTGVSQNPRHKITKRGQNVTFRCDPISEHNRLYWYRQTLGQGPEFLTYFQNEAQLEKSRLLSDRFSAERPKGSFSTLEIQRTEQGDSAMYLCASSLVNRNYGYTFGSGTRLTVV.

The chain recombines TRBV19 with TRBJ2-7; D could derive from TRBD1 or TRBD2 (6 bases each). V lost 7 bases, J lost 12 bases, and 22 bases lay in between. Germline values: CDR1 LNHDA, CDR2 SQIVND (reference sequence). The CDR3 has 13 amino acids. The CDR3, as DNA: TGTGCCAGTAAGACTAGGGGGTCGCCCGGTATGTACTTC. It is translated as CASKTRGSPGMYF.

The chain is built from TRBV20-1 and TRBJ1-1; D gene uncertain. The CDR3 extends over 10 amino acids. The germline V gene encodes CDR1 DFQATT and CDR2 SNEGSKA (reference sequence). Trimming took 5 bases from V and 3 from J, leaving 4 bases between them. CDR3 amino acids: CSAEDTEAFF. The CDR3 region has the DNA TGCAGTGCTGAGGACACTGAAGCTTTCTTT.

This chain uses TRBV23-1 with TRBJ1-5, with D tentatively TRBD1 (5 bases). TRBV23-1 is treated as an ORF (open reading frame) with a function not yet certain. The V end was cut by 2 bases, the J end by 4 bases, with 6 bases between. The CDR3 length is 13 residues. The CDR3 reads CASSQGGNQPQHF. DNA of the CDR3: TGCGCCAGCAGTCAAGGGGGGAATCAGCCCCAGCATTTT.

The rearrangement links TRBV7-9 to TRBJ1-1; weak D call: TRBD1 (6 bases). CDR1 and CDR2 (germline): SEHNR, FQNEAQ (reference sequence). Trimming left V 7 bases short and J 6 bases short, with 15 bases between. The CDR3 is 13 residues long. Here the CDR3 DNA reads TGTGCCAGCACCATCCCGGGGACATCTGAAGCTTTCTTT. Translating it yields CASTIPGTSEAFF.